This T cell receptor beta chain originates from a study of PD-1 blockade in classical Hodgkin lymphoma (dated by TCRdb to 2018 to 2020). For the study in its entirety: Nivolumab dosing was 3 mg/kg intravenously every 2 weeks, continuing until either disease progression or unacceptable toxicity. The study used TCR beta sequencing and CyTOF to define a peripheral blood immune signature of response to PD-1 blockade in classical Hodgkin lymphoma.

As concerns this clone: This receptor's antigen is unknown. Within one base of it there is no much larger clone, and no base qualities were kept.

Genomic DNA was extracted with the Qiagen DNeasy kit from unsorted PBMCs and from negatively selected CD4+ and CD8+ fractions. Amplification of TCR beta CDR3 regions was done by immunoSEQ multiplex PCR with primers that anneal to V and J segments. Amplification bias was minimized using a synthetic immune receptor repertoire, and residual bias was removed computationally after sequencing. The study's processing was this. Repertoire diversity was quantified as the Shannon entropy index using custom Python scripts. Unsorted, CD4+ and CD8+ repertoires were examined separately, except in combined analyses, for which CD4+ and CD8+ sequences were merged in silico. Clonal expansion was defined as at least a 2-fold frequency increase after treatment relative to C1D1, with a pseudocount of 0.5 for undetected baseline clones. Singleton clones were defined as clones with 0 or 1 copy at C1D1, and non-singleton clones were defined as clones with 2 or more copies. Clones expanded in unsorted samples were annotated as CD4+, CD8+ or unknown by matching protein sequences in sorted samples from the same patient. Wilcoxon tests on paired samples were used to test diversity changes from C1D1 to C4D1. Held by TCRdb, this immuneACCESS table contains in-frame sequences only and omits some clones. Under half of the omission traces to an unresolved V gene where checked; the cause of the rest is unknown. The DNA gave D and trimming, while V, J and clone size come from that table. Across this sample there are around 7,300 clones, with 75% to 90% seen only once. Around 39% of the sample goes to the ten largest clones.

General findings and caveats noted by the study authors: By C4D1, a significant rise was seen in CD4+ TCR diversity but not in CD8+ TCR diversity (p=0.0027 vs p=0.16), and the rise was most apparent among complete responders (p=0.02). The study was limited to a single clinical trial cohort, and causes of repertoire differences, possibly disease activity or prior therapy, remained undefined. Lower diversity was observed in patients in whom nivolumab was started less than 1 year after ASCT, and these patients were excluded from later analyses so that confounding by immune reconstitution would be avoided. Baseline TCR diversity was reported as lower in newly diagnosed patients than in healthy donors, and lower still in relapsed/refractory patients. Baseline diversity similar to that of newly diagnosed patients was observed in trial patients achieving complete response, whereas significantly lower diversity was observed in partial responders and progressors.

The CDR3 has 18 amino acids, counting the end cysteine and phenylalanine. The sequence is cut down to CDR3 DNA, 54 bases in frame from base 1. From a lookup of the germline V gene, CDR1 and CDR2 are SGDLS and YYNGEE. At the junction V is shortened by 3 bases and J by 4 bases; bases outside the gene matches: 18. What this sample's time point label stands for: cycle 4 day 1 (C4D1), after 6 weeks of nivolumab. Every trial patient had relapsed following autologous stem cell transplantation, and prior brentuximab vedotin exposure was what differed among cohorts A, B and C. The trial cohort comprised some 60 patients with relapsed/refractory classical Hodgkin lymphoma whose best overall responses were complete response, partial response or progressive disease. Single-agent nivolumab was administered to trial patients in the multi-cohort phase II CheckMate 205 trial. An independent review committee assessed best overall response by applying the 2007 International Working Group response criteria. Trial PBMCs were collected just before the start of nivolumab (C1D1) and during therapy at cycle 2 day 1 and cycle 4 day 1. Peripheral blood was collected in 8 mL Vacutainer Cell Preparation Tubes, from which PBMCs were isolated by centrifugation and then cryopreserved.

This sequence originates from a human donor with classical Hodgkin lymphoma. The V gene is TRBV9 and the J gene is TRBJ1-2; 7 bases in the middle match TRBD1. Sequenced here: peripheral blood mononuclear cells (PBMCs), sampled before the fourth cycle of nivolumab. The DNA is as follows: TGTGCCAGCAGCGCCTCAACCAGGTTAACGGGACAGCGCTATGGCTACACCTTC. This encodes CASSASTRLTGQRYGYTF.